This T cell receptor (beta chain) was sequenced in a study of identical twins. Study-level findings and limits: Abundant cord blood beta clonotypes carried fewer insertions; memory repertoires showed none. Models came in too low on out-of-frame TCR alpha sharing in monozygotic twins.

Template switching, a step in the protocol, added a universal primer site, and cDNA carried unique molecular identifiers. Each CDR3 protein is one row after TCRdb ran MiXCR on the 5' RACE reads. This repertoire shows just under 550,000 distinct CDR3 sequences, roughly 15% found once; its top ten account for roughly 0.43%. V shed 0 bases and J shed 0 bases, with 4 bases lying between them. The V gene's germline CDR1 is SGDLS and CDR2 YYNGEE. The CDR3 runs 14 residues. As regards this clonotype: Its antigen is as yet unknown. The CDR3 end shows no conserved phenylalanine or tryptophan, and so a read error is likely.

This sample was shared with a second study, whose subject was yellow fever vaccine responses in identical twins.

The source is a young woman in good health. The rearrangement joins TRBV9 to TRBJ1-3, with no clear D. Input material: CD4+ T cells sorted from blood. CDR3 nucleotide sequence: TGTGCCAGCAGCGTAGGTAGCTCTGGAAACACCATATATTCT. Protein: CASSVGSSGNTIYS.